The table lists the clone carrying this TCR beta chain with a count of one. No antigen is known for it. A clone one base away is much larger, so this may be a read error. V lost 1 base and J lost 7, with 13 bases in between. The CDR3 totals 14 residues. Per germline, CDR1 SEHNR and CDR2 FQNEAQ (reference sequence). These data belong to a study of early T cells in non-severe SARS-CoV-2 infection. Turning to the study itself: Sequencing used unsorted whole-blood bulk RNA, so chains lack pairing. General study findings and limits: Lookups in VDJdb leaned toward anti-spike CD8 responses and missed private and CD4 specificities.

Each cDNA molecule carried a unique molecular identifier. Using its own MiXCR run on the 5' RACE reads, TCRdb lists one record per CDR3 protein. Found here are about 25,000 distinct CDR3 sequences, about 4.7% of them singletons; the top ten hold over 9%. The source of this sequence is an adult who was a healthcare worker with PCR-confirmed SARS-CoV-2 infection or an uninfected control (not recorded which). The chain has TRBV7-9 and TRBJ1-2; no definite D call. Sequencing was carried out using whole blood. The CDR3 protein is CASSLDSPSCGYTF. The CDR3 region has the DNA TGTGCCAGCAGCTTAGACAGTCCGTCCTGTGGCTACACCTTC.